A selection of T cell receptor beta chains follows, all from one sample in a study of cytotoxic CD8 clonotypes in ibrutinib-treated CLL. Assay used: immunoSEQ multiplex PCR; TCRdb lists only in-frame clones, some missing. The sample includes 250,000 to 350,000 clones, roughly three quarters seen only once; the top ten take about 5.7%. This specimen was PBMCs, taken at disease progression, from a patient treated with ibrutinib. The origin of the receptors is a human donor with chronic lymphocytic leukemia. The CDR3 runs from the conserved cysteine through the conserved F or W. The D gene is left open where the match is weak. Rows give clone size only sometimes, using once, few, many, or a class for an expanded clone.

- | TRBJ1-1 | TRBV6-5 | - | CASSPGLHTEAFF | TGTGCCAGCAGCCCCGGACTGCACACTGAAGCTTTCTTT
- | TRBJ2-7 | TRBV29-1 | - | CSVEANSYEQYF | TGCAGCGTTGAAGCGAACAGCTACGAGCAGTACTTC
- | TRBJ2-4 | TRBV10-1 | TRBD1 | CASSERVGQGTYLAKNIQYF | TGCGCCAGCAGTGAGAGGGTGGGACAGGGGACATACCTAGCCAAAAACATTCAGTACTTC
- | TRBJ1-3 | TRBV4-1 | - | CASSLLVWRGSGNTIYF | TGCGCCAGCAGCCTACTGGTTTGGAGGGGCTCTGGAAACACCATATATTTT
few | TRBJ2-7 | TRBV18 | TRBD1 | CASSPLPGQVLEQYF | TGTGCCAGCTCACCACTACCGGGACAGGTACTCGAGCAGTACTTC
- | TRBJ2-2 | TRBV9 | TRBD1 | CASSVRDRAYTGELFF | TGTGCCAGCAGCGTCCGGGACAGGGCTTACACCGGGGAGCTGTTTTTT
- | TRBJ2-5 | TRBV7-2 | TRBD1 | CASSINRGMDQYF | TGTGCCAGCAGCATAAACAGGGGGATGGACCAGTACTTC
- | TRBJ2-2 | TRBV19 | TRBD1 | CASSRTGVTTGAGELFF | TGTGCCAGTAGTAGGACAGGGGTCACAACTGGGGCCGGGGAGCTGTTTTTT
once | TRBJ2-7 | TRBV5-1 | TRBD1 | CASSLDDRVTDEQYF | TGCGCCAGCAGCTTGGATGACAGGGTTACCGACGAGCAGTACTTC
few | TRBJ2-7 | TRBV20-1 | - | CERGGSYEQYF | TGTGAACGGGGTGGCTCCTACGAGCAGTACTTC
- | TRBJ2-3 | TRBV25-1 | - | CASSESMVAGTTDTQYF | TGTGCCAGCAGTGAATCAATGGTAGCCGGGACCACAGATACGCAGTATTTT
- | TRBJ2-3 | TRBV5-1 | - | CASSWGGGTTDTQYF | TGCGCCAGCAGCTGGGGAGGGGGGACCACAGATACGCAGTATTTT
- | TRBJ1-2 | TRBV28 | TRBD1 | CASSSEAHDNPTGSLSNYGYTF | TGTGCCAGCAGTTCCGAAGCCCACGATAACCCGACAGGGAGTTTATCGAACTATGGCTACACCTTC
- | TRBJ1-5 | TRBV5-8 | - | CASSLAHPGLPQHF | TGTGCCAGCAGCTTGGCACACCCAGGGCTGCCCCAGCATTTT
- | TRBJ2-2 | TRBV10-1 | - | CASSDLGGASNTGELFF | TGCGCCAGCAGCGACCTAGGAGGGGCCTCGAACACCGGGGAGCTGTTTTTT
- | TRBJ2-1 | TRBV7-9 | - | CASSATLGGAEQFF | TGTGCCAGCAGCGCCACCCTTGGGGGGGCCGAGCAGTTCTTC
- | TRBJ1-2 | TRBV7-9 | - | CASNVQGWDYGYTF | TGTGCCAGCAACGTACAGGGCTGGGACTATGGCTACACCTTC
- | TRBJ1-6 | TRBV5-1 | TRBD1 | CASSFTGGDPLHF | TGCGCCAGCAGCTTTACAGGGGGCGACCCCCTCCACTTT
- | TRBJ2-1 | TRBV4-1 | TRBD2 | CASSPPPPGLDYNEQFF | TGCGCCAGCAGCCCTCCTCCCCCGGGACTAGATTACAATGAGCAGTTCTTC
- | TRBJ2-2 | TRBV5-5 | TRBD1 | CASSLAGTGNTGELFF | TGTGCCAGCAGCTTGGCTGGGACAGGTAACACCGGGGAGCTGTTTTTT
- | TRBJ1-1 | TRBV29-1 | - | CSVAGRRAEAFF | TGCAGCGTTGCGGGCAGGAGGGCTGAAGCTTTCTTT
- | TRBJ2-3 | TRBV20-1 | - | CSAGDTQYF | TGCAGTGCTGGTGATACGCAGTATTTT
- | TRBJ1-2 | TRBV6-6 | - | CASTGGAISGYTF | TGTGCCAGCACGGGTGGAGCAATTAGTGGCTACACCTTC
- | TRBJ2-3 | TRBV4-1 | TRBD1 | CASSRQGAADTQYF | TGCGCCAGCAGCCGACAGGGGGCTGCAGATACGCAGTATTTT
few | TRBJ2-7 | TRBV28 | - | CASSTVGAPSYEQYF | TGTGCCAGCAGTACCGTAGGGGCGCCGAGCTACGAGCAGTACTTC
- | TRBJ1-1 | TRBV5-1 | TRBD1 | CASSLGGQEAFF | TGCGCCAGCAGCTTGGGGGGACAGGAGGCTTTCTTT
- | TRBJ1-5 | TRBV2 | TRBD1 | CASSGHRGGSNQPQHF | TGTGCCAGCAGTGGTCACAGGGGAGGGAGCAATCAGCCCCAGCATTTT
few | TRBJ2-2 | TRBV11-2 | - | CASSLWVSDTGELFF | TGTGCCAGCAGCCTCTGGGTCTCGGACACCGGGGAGCTGTTTTTT
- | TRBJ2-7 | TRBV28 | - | CASSSTRGAPYEQYF | TGTGCCAGCAGTTCCACGCGGGGCGCTCCCTACGAGCAGTACTTC
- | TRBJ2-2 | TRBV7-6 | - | CASSFKNTGELFF | TGTGCCAGCAGCTTTAAAAACACCGGGGAGCTGTTTTTT
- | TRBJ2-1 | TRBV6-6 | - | CATLGVPNEQFF | TGTGCCACCCTAGGGGTCCCCAATGAGCAGTTCTTC
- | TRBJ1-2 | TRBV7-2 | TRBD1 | CASSARSTGSYGYGYTF | TGTGCCAGCAGCGCTCGATCGACAGGGAGCTATGGCTATGGCTACACCTTC
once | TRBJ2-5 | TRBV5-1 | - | CASSLSLREETQYF | TGCGCCAGCAGCTTGAGTCTACGGGAAGAGACCCAGTACTTC
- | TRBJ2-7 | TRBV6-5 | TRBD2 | CASSYGGLAGASEQYF | TGTGCCAGCAGTTACGGGGGACTAGCGGGAGCGTCCGAGCAGTACTTC
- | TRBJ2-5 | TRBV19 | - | CASSPTSMGSLQETQYF | TGTGCCAGTAGTCCCACCTCAATGGGGTCCCTCCAAGAGACCCAGTACTTC
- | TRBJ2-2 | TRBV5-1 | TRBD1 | CASGYVTGANTGELFF | TGCGCCAGCGGCTACGTGACAGGGGCGAACACCGGGGAGCTGTTTTTT
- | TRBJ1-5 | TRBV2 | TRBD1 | CASSPDRGRYGQPQHF | TGTGCCAGCAGTCCGGACAGGGGGCGGTATGGTCAGCCCCAGCATTTT